Below are 27 T cell receptor beta chains sequenced from a single sample in a study of human T cells and chemical hapten exposure. TCRdb analysed the RACE reads with MiXCR anew, one entry per CDR3 protein. Among about 380,000 distinct CDR3 sequences listed, roughly 4.6% were seen once. Time point meaning: pre-sensitization, week 0. Noted treatment: therapeutic diphenylcyclopropenone sensitization with weekly scalp DPC. The sequences come from whole blood, collected in connection with sensitization to the hapten diphenylcyclopropenone (DPC). These receptors all stem from a woman aged 45-65 years with alopecia areata. Some clones in this sample may be carry-over from other donors' samples.

This clonotype was seen ten or more times. The chain has TRBV7-8 and TRBJ2-1; 8 nucleotides match TRBD2. Germline V gives CDR1 SGHVS, CDR2 FQNEAQ. This CDR3 contains 16 residues. With 6 bases clipped from V and 1 base from J, the junction kept 8 bases outside the gene matches. Here the CDR3 reads CASRPGLVQSYNEQFF. The CDR3 DNA reads as TGTGCCAGCAGACCGGGACTAGTGCAGTCCTACAATGAGCAGTTCTTC.

The chain couples TRBV20-1 to TRBJ1-5; TRBD1 aligns across 8 bases. J gave up 5 bases and V 3 bases, and 12 bases lay outside the gene matches. In germline, CDR1 is DFQATT, CDR2 SNEGSKA (reference sequence). There are 16 residues in the CDR3. The CDR3 sequence: CSARGGTGTGYQPQHF. The CDR3 DNA sequence: TGCAGTGCTAGGGGTGGTACCGGGACAGGATATCAGCCCCAGCATTTT.

This clonotype was seen many times. The rearrangement joins TRBV11-2 to TRBJ2-1, with TRBD1 identical over 7 bases. V lost 5 bases to trimming and J lost 9 bases; unmatched junction nucleotides: 10. The CDR3 totals 14 residues. Germline loops: CDR1 SGHAT, CDR2 FQNNGV. DNA for the CDR3: TGTGCCAGCAGCGTGACAGGGAACGAGGGTGAGCAGTTCTTC. It translates to CASSVTGNEGEQFF.

This clonotype occurred many times. The V gene is TRBV7-2, the J gene TRBJ2-3, with TRBD2 identical over 7 bases. Germline V gene lookup returns CDR1 SGHTA and CDR2 FQGNSA. This CDR3 is built from 16 residues. The J segment lost 1 base and the V segment lost 5 bases, leaving 9 bases of the junction unmatched. In nucleotides, the CDR3 is TGTGCCAGCAGCAAAAGAGGTCTAGCGGGCACAGATACGCAGTATTTT. Translating gives CASSKRGLAGTDTQYF. The complete variable domain, with remaining parts taken from reference TRBV7-2 and TRBJ2-3, reads GAGVSQSPSNKVTEKGKDVELRCDPISGHTALYWYRQSLGQGLEFLIYFQGNSAPDKSGLPSDRFSAERTGGSVSTLTIQRTQQEDSAVYLCASSKRGLAGTDTQYFGPGTRLTVL.

This clonotype was seen at least ten times. The chain joins TRBV5-1 to TRBJ1-2, with D perhaps TRBD1 (5 bases). The CDR3 sequence is 13 residues long. With 4 bases removed from V and 4 bases from J, the gap between germline ends came to 11 bases. The germline V gene encodes CDR1 SGHRS and CDR2 YFSETQ. The CDR3 DNA reads TGCGCCAGCAGCCCTAATGGGGCCTATGGCTACACCTTC. It encodes CASSPNGAYGYTF.

This clonotype has ten or more counts. This chain joins TRBV12-3 or TRBV12-4 and TRBJ1-1; TRBD1 might be the D (5 bases). The CDR3 is made up of 14 amino acids. Trimming took off 5 bases at V and 6 bases at J, with 16 bases between the two ends. DNA for the CDR3: TGTGCCAGCAGTAATACCGGGACGGTCCCTGAAGCTTTCTTT. Amino acid sequence: CASSNTGTVPEAFF.

The chain recombines TRBV12-3 or TRBV12-4 with TRBJ2-1; D perhaps matches TRBD1 (6 bases). The CDR3 has 14 residues. Trimming removed 1 base from V and 6 bases from J, with 10 bases in between. CDR3 nucleotides: TGTGCCAGCAGTTTAGTGGACAGACGCAATGAGCAGTTCTTC. It translates to CASSLVDRRNEQFF.

As concerns this clonotype: A much larger clone lies one base from this, so it may be a read error. V is TRBV20-1 and J is TRBJ2-7; 8 bases line up with TRBD1. Germline CDR1 and CDR2: DFQATT and SNEGSKA (reference sequence). This CDR3 is 12 amino acids long. V shed 7 bases and J 5 bases; nucleotides not matched to a gene: 7. CDR3 region: CSVQTGEDEQYF. As DNA, the CDR3 is TGCAGTGTTCAGACAGGGGAGGACGAGCAGTACTTC.

This clonotype was observed at least ten times. The rearrangement uses TRBV18 and TRBJ1-1; D gene unclear. Germline lookup yields CDR1 KGHSH and CDR2 LQKENI. The CDR3 runs to 15 residues. Deletions cut 3 bases from V and 1 base from J, with 12 bases between. In DNA, the CDR3 is TGTGCCAGCTCACCCTCGCGGGTGGAGAACACTGAAGCTTTCTTT. Residues: CASSPSRVENTEAFF.

There are a few counts of this clonotype. The genes are TRBV12-3 or TRBV12-4 and TRBJ1-1; D remains unclear. V lost 4 bases, J lost 10 bases, and 13 bases lay in between. The CDR3 spans 12 residues. The CDR3 DNA follows: TGTGCCAGCAGTTCTGACGGGCCGAGAGCTTTCTTT. It encodes CASSSDGPRAFF.

The rearrangement uses TRBV29-1 and TRBJ1-4; 12 bases align to TRBD1. The trim removed 6 bases at V and 8 bases at J, leaving 7 bases unmatched. Germline V gene lookup returns CDR1 SQVTM and CDR2 ANQGSEA. The CDR3 covers 14 residues. The chain's CDR3 is CSVAPGQGAEKLFF. The CDR3 DNA reads as TGCAGCGTAGCCCCGGGACAGGGGGCCGAAAAACTGTTTTTT.

This clonotype was seen at least ten times. The CDR3 nucleotides read TGTGCCAGCAGTTTAGGGGTTCCTAGCACAGATACGCAGTATTTT. Translating gives CASSLGVPSTDTQYF. The gene calls are TRBV28 and TRBJ2-3; D is unresolved. V lost 2 bases and J 0 bases, leaving 9 bases between the germline ends. From germline, CDR1 is MDHEN and CDR2 SYDVKM. The CDR3 covers 15 residues. Looking up the rest from reference TRBV28 and TRBJ2-3 gives the full variable domain: DVKVTQSSRYLVKRTGEKVFLECVQDMDHENMFWYRQDPGLGLRLIYFSYDVKMKEKGDIPEGYSVSREKKERFSLILESASTNQTSMYLCASSLGVPSTDTQYFGPGTRLTVL.

This clonotype occurred a few times. Lacking the conserved final phenylalanine or tryptophan, this CDR3 likely reflects a read error. V and J are TRBV5-1 and TRBJ1-6; D unresolved. The germline V gene has CDR1 SGHRS and CDR2 YFSETQ. CDR3 size: 12 residues. Trimming shortened V by 0 bases and J by 9 bases, and 4 bases separated the two germline ends. The CDR3 DNA reads as TGCGCCAGCAGCTTGGAGGGTTCACCCCTCCACCTT. The encoded protein is CASSLEGSPLHL.

A word on this clonotype: One base away lies a much larger clone, so this may be a sequencing read error. The conserved phenylalanine or tryptophan is not found at the CDR3 terminus, so this likely reflects a read error. The V gene is TRBV6-2 or TRBV6-3, the J gene TRBJ1-1; D not certain. V dropped 0 bases and J dropped 7 bases, with 9 bases sitting between them. Germline V gene data show CDR1 as MNHEY and CDR2 as SVGEGT. This CDR3 is built from 13 residues. This CDR3 reads CASSYSTPNEAFI. In DNA, the CDR3 is TGTGCCAGCAGTTACTCGACGCCCAATGAAGCTTTCATT.

This clonotype was counted a few times. J is TRBJ1-3 and V is TRBV4-2, with 7 bases matching TRBD1. The CDR3 has 17 residues. Trimming removed 3 bases from V and 0 bases from J; junction bases left unmatched: 8. Germline CDR1 is LGHNA and CDR2 is YNFKEQ. CDR3 sequence reads: CASSHRTGPVSGNTIYF. CDR3 nucleotides: TGTGCCAGCAGCCACCGGACAGGCCCCGTCTCTGGAAACACCATATATTTT.

This clonotype appeared many times. This chain connects TRBV5-5 to TRBJ2-3; D call uncertain. V was cut by 4 bases and J by 7 bases, with 10 bases left in between. Germline lookup yields CDR1 SGHKS and CDR2 YYEKEE (reference sequence). The CDR3 loop spans 12 amino acids. The CDR3 DNA sequence: TGTGCCAGCAGCCCGACTCCTAATACGCAGTATTTT. As protein: CASSPTPNTQYF.

The table lists this clonotype with many counts. V usage is TRBV13 and J usage is TRBJ1-4; D call uncertain. V was cut by 0 bases and J by 3 bases, with 5 bases left in between. The CDR3 consists of 14 residues. Germline CDR1 PRHDT, CDR2 FYEKMQ (reference sequence). CDR3 nucleotide sequence: TGTGCCAGCAGCTTAGGGGAACCTAATGAAAAACTGTTTTTT. This gives the protein CASSLGEPNEKLFF.

This clonotype was seen at least ten times. CDR3 region: CASSQVGANQPQHF. DNA for the CDR3: TGCGCCAGCAGCCAAGTGGGGGCAAATCAGCCCCAGCATTTT. The chain combines TRBV4-1 with TRBJ1-5; D is possibly TRBD1 (6 bases). CDR1 and CDR2 (germline): MGHRA, YSYEKL. This CDR3 comprises 14 residues. Between the trimmed V and J ends, which lost 1 base and 4 bases, there was a span of 8 bases.

This clonotype occurred many times. This chain links TRBV12-3 or TRBV12-4 with TRBJ1-1; 7 nucleotides line up with TRBD1. This CDR3 is built from 17 residues. After removal of 4 bases from V and 5 bases from J, the junction contained 16 bases not matched to a gene. CDR3 sequence (DNA): TGTGCCAGCAGTTCTACCCCTATGGGACAGTCTAGGACTGAAGCTTTCTTT. Protein sequence: CASSSTPMGQSRTEAFF.

There are many counts of this clonotype. The chain uses TRBV10-3 and TRBJ2-2; perhaps TRBD2 as D (5 bases). The CDR3 is 15 amino acids. The germline V gene encodes CDR1 ENHRY and CDR2 SYGVKD. V lost 3 bases and J 0 bases, leaving 8 bases between the germline ends. CDR3 region: CAISDRDANTGELFF. The CDR3 nucleotides are TGTGCCATCAGTGATCGGGATGCGAACACCGGGGAGCTGTTTTTT.

This clonotype has a count of ten or more. CDR3 region: CASSVGGSGTDTQYF. The CDR3 DNA sequence: TGTGCCAGCAGCGTAGGTGGGAGTGGCACAGATACGCAGTATTTT. The J gene is TRBJ2-3, the V gene TRBV9, with TRBD2 as a possible D gene (5 bases). V was trimmed by 0 bases and J by 1 base, leaving 9 bases between them. The CDR3 runs 15 residues. Germline values: CDR1 SGDLS, CDR2 YYNGEE.

This sequence joins TRBV20-1 and TRBJ2-1, with 13 nucleotides matching TRBD2. CDR1 and CDR2 from the germline V gene are DFQATT and SNEGSKA (reference sequence). Trimming at V came to 0 bases and at J to 10 bases, leaving 6 bases not matched to a gene. The CDR3 totals 15 residues. The CDR3 sequence is CSARDSWTSGREQFF. CDR3 DNA: TGCAGTGCTAGAGATTCGTGGACTAGCGGGAGAGAGCAGTTCTTC.

This clonotype has at least ten counts. This sequence joins TRBV7-2 and TRBJ1-1, with D hard to call. Germline V CDR1 and CDR2: SGHTA, FQGNSA. This CDR3 spans 12 amino acids. Trimming removed 1 base from V and 4 bases from J, with 4 bases in between. CDR3 DNA sequence: TGTGCCAGCAGCTTAGGTATCACTGAAGCTTTCTTT. Translation gives CASSLGITEAFF.

On this clonotype itself: A much larger clonotype is one base distant, so this may be a read error. The chain combines TRBV27 with TRBJ2-2, with a tentative D call TRBD1 (5 bases). Germline V gene data show CDR1 as MNHEY and CDR2 as SMNVEV (reference sequence). Trimming removed 4 bases from V and 3 bases from J, with 15 bases in between. The CDR3 is 16 amino acids. The CDR3 here is CASSSNRFLDTGELFF. DNA of the CDR3: TGTGCCAGCAGTTCCAACAGGTTCTTAGACACCGGGGAGCTGTTTTTT.

A few counts support this clonotype. This chain joins TRBV12-3 or TRBV12-4 and TRBJ1-1; perhaps TRBD1 as D (5 bases). The length of the CDR3 is 15 residues. Trimming shortened V by 3 bases and J by 0 bases, and 11 bases separated the two germline ends. The CDR3 nucleotides are TGTGCCAGCAGTTTTGGGGGGAACATGAACACTGAAGCTTTCTTT. Translated: CASSFGGNMNTEAFF.

The chain employs TRBV6-2 or TRBV6-3 and TRBJ2-1, with D perhaps given as TRBD1 or TRBD2 (5 bases each). The CDR3 consists of 13 residues. Trimming pared 6 bases from V and 12 bases from J, leaving 18 bases between. Per germline, CDR1 MNHEY and CDR2 SVGEGT. CDR3 DNA: TGTGCCAGCAGCAGGGACGTTTTTCGGGGGCAGTTCTTC. Its protein product is CASSRDVFRGQFF.

This clonotype was recorded many times. The J gene is TRBJ2-3, the V gene TRBV7-2; tentatively, D is TRBD1 (6 bases). The germline V gene encodes CDR1 SGHTA and CDR2 FQGNSA. This CDR3 is 17 amino acids long. V was cut by 5 bases and J by 0 bases, with 18 bases left in between. In DNA form, the CDR3 reads TGTGCCAGCAGCCTAAGATCCAGGGGTTTTAGCACAGATACGCAGTATTTT. It codes for CASSLRSRGFSTDTQYF.